The T cell receptor beta chain under discussion was sequenced for a study of OX40 agonist ivuxolimab in advanced cancers. The CDR3 runs 14 residues. The germline CDR1 and CDR2 sequences are MNHEY and SVGAGI. V was cut by 3 bases and J by 4 bases, with 12 bases left in between. Clones were read by immunoSEQ multiplex PCR, and TCRdb kept only the in-frame ones, dropping some. This repertoire shows approximately 100,000 clones, 91% found once; its top ten account for roughly 0.31%. The rearrangement links TRBV6-5 to TRBJ1-2, with D maybe TRBD1 (6 bases). The sample in question was CD4+ or CD8+ T cells sorted from blood, obtained in a trial of the OX40 agonist ivuxolimab. The receptor was derived from an adult with an advanced solid tumor such as melanoma, head and neck, liver or kidney cancer. This chain's CDR3 is CASSYKDRSYGYTF. DNA of the CDR3: TGTGCCAGCAGTTATAAGGACAGATCCTATGGCTACACCTTC.